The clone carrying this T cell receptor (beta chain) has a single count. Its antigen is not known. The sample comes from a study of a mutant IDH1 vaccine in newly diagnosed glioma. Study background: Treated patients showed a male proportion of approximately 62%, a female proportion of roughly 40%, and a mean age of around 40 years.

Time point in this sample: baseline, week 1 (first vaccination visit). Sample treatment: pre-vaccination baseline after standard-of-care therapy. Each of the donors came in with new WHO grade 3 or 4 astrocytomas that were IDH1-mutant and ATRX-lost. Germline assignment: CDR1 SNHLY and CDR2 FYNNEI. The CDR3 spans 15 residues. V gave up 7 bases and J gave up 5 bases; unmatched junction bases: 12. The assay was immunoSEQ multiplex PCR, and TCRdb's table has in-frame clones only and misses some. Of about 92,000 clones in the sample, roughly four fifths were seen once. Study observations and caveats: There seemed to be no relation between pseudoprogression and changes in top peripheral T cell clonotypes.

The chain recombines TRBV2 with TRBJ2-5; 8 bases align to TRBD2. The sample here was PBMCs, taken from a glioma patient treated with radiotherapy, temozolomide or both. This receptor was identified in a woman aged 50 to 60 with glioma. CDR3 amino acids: CASNRPGGVQETQYF. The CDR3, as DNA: TGTGCCAGCAATAGGCCCGGGGGGGTACAGGAGACCCAGTACTTC. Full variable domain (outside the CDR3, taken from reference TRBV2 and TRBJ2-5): EPEVTQTPSHQVTQMGQEVILRCVPISNHLYFYWYRQILGQKVEFLVSFYNNEISEKSEIFDDQFSVERPDGSNFTLKIRSTKLEDSAMYFCASNRPGGVQETQYFGPGTRLLVL.